The 25 T cell receptor beta chains given below trace back to one sample, sequenced in a study of human T cells and chemical hapten exposure. TCRdb analysed the RACE reads with MiXCR anew, one entry per CDR3 protein. The sample lists about 31,000 distinct CDR3 sequences; around 7.4% were seen once. Time point of the sample: healthy volunteer bleed at 2 weeks. The authors extracted total RNA from unfractionated whole blood. Sequencing was done on a sample of whole blood. The receptors were gathered from a human donor in good health. Some clones in this sample may be carry-over from other donors' samples.

The table lists this clonotype with a few counts. This chain links TRBV6-5 with TRBJ2-3; no reliable D call. The CDR3 covers 13 residues. Looked up from germline, CDR1 is MNHEY and CDR2 is SVGAGI. V lost 5 bases and J 2 bases, leaving 8 bases between the germline ends. CDR3 sequence reads: CASSKRITDTQYF. The DNA of the CDR3 is TGTGCCAGCAGTAAGCGCATCACAGATACGCAGTATTTT.

The chain uses TRBV27 and TRBJ2-7; the match to TRBD2 covers 10 bases. Germline V lookup: CDR1 MNHEY, CDR2 SMNVEV (reference sequence). This CDR3 is 14 amino acids long. Trimming took 6 bases from V and 3 from J; bases not matched to a gene: 5. As DNA, the CDR3 is TGTGCCAGCAGAGTAGCGGGGGGTGTCTACGAGCAGTACTTC. Encoded protein: CASRVAGGVYEQYF.

This clonotype was seen only a few times. The rearrangement uses TRBV6-6 and TRBJ1-1; no clear D. V lost 7 bases and J lost 4, with 16 bases in between. The CDR3 consists of 14 residues. The germline V gene encodes CDR1 MNHNY and CDR2 SVGAGI (reference sequence). CDR3 loop: CASNPMEGSTEAFF. As DNA, the CDR3 is TGTGCCAGCAACCCCATGGAGGGAAGCACTGAAGCTTTCTTT.

The chain employs TRBV7-2 and TRBJ2-5; 7 bases align to TRBD2. The CDR3 totals 15 residues. The V gene end was trimmed by 5 bases and the J gene end by 9 bases; junction bases not matched to a gene: 15. Germline V gene sequence: CDR1 SGHTA, CDR2 FQGNSA. The CDR3 bases are TGTGCCAGCAGCAAAACCCGGGACTCCGGGGGGTCCCAGTACTTC. Protein product: CASSKTRDSGGSQYF.

Only a few counts were recorded for this clonotype. V and J are TRBV5-1 and TRBJ1-1; D is possibly TRBD1 (6 bases). The germline V gene encodes CDR1 SGHRS and CDR2 YFSETQ. Trimming shortened V by 3 bases and J by 4 bases, and 13 bases separated the two germline ends. CDR3 length: 14 residues. The CDR3 sequence is CASSSLEGGTEAFF. CDR3 in DNA: TGCGCCAGCAGCTCGCTGGAAGGGGGCACTGAAGCTTTCTTT.

CDR3 loop: CASKQAGQGDEKLFF. CDR3 DNA: TGTGCCAGCAAGCAGGCGGGGCAGGGTGATGAAAAACTGTTTTTT. V and J are TRBV6-5 and TRBJ1-4; D is possibly TRBD1 (5 bases). The V gene's germline CDR1 is MNHEY and CDR2 SVGAGI. CDR3 length equals 15 residues. Trimming shortened V by 7 bases and J by 6 bases, and 18 bases separated the two germline ends.

This clonotype was seen many times. This chain links TRBV18 with TRBJ1-1; 7 bases fit TRBD1. Germline lookup yields CDR1 KGHSH and CDR2 LQKENI. J was trimmed by 3 bases and V by 5 bases; bases with no gene match: 9. The CDR3 contains 15 residues. As DNA, the CDR3 is TGTGCCAGCTCATATCGACAGGGTAGTGACACTGAAGCTTTCTTT. Its protein is CASSYRQGSDTEAFF. The whole variable domain, filled in from reference TRBV18 and TRBJ1-1, reads NAGVMQNPRHLVRRRGQEARLRCSPMKGHSHVYWYRQLPEEGLKFMVYLQKENIIDESGMPKERFSAEFPKEGPSILRIQQVVRGDSAAYFCASSYRQGSDTEAFFGQGTRLTVV.

This clonotype was counted a few times. V usage is TRBV6-2 or TRBV6-3 and J usage is TRBJ2-3; no definite D call. This CDR3 region has 12 residues. V dropped 9 bases and J dropped 6 bases, with 13 bases sitting between them. Germline lookup yields CDR1 MNHEY and CDR2 SVGEGT. The CDR3 coding sequence is TGTGCCAGTGAACGATTTGGGGATACGCAGTATTTT. The encoded protein is CASERFGDTQYF.

This clonotype was seen only a few times. CDR3 DNA sequence: TGTGCCAGCAGGTCTGGGCGGGGGGCCTTAGATACGCAGTATTTT. Translating gives CASRSGRGALDTQYF. The gene calls are TRBV12-3 or TRBV12-4 and TRBJ2-3; TRBD2 aligns across 8 bases. CDR3 size: 15 residues. Trimming removed 6 bases from V and 5 bases from J; junction bases left unmatched: 10.

This clonotype was detected many times. The chain recombines TRBV5-5 with TRBJ2-1, with unresolved D. The CDR3 is made up of 14 amino acids. Per germline, CDR1 SGHKS and CDR2 YYEKEE (reference sequence). V was shortened by 6 bases and J by 0 bases, with 10 bases between the two germline ends. CDR3 sequence reads: CASTHQGSYNEQFF. CDR3 DNA: TGTGCCAGCACCCACCAAGGCTCCTACAATGAGCAGTTCTTC.

This clonotype was seen more than once but under ten times. The chain combines TRBV29-1 with TRBJ2-1, with a tentative D call TRBD2 (6 bases). The CDR3 is 13 amino acids. The germline gives CDR1 SQVTM, CDR2 ANQGSEA. V shed 7 bases and J shed 6 bases, with 16 bases lying between them. The CDR3 DNA follows: TGCAGCGCCCCAGGGATGGGGGGCAATGAGCAGTTCTTC. Translating gives CSAPGMGGNEQFF.

This clonotype was counted once. An end of the junction differs from the germline gene, which may be a read error. The gene calls are TRBV4-3 and TRBJ2-1, with D perhaps matching TRBD2 (7 bases). Germline V gene lookup returns CDR1 LGHNA and CDR2 YSLEER. This CDR3 is built from 16 residues. This CDR3 reads CTSSQELEGGRNEQFF. CDR3 sequence (DNA): TGCACCAGCAGCCAAGAACTAGAGGGGGGGCGGAATGAGCAGTTCTTC.

The chain couples TRBV20-1 to TRBJ1-1; D not resolved. Germline CDR1 DFQATT, CDR2 SNEGSKA (reference sequence). The CDR3 spans 13 residues. V lost 4 bases and J lost 1, with 10 bases in between. The CDR3 spells CSAIRFRNTEAFF. The CDR3 region has the DNA TGCAGTGCTATCAGGTTCCGGAACACTGAAGCTTTCTTT.

This clonotype appeared many times. This chain links TRBV3-1 with TRBJ2-3; no definite D call. This CDR3 has 16 residues. Germline CDR1 and CDR2: LGHDT and YNNKEL (reference sequence). Trimming shortened V by 1 base and J by 0 bases, and 11 bases separated the two germline ends. CDR3 loop: CASSQGLSPSTDTQYF. CDR3 bases: TGTGCCAGCAGCCAAGGTCTTAGCCCTAGCACAGATACGCAGTATTTT.

This clonotype showed up just a few times. V usage is TRBV28 and J usage is TRBJ2-7, with 11 bases matching TRBD2. Per the germline V gene, CDR1 is MDHEN and CDR2 is SYDVKM. The V and J ends lost 4 bases and 0 bases, in that order; junction bases with no gene match: 5. The CDR3 extends over 16 amino acids. The CDR3 DNA reads TGTGCCAGCAGTTCCCCGGGACTAGCGGCCTCCTACGAGCAGTACTTC. It encodes CASSSPGLAASYEQYF.

This clonotype is judged medium-sized. The J gene is TRBJ1-5, the V gene TRBV24-1; D is unresolved. Trimming took off 9 bases at V and 0 bases at J, with 11 bases between the two ends. The CDR3 is 14 amino acids. Germline V gene lookup returns CDR1 KGHDR and CDR2 SFDVKD. The CDR3 region is CATGAGDSNQPQHF. In nucleotides, the CDR3 is TGTGCCACCGGCGCTGGCGATAGCAATCAGCCCCAGCATTTT.

The table lists this clonotype with a few counts. J is TRBJ2-3 and V is TRBV7-2; D remains unclear. The V gene's germline CDR1 is SGHTA and CDR2 FQGNSA. V was pared by 5 bases and J by 2 bases, with 14 bases between. The CDR3 length is 15 residues. The CDR3 nucleotides read TGTGCCAGCAGCCCAGACGGCTACTACACAGATACGCAGTATTTT. Protein sequence: CASSPDGYYTDTQYF.

This clonotype was observed at least ten times. This rearrangement joins TRBV6-5 to TRBJ1-5, with D possibly being TRBD1 (5 bases). V was shortened by 6 bases and J by 6 bases, with 9 bases between the two germline ends. The CDR3 runs to 12 residues. The V gene's germline CDR1 is MNHEY and CDR2 SVGAGI. This chain's CDR3 is CASSSGGQPQHF. CDR3 sequence (DNA): TGTGCCAGCAGCTCGGGGGGTCAGCCCCAGCATTTT.

This clonotype was recorded at least ten times. This chain joins TRBV20-1 and TRBJ1-1; TRBD1 agrees at 7 bases. The CDR3 is 12 residues long. The V and J ends lost 4 bases and 8 bases, in that order; junction bases with no gene match: 7. The V gene's germline CDR1 is DFQATT and CDR2 SNEGSKA (reference sequence). The CDR3 nucleotides are TGCAGTGCTAACAGGGGCTACGCGGAAGCTTTCTTT. Amino acids: CSANRGYAEAFF.

The chain uses TRBV7-2 and TRBJ1-4; 8 nucleotides align to TRBD1. V shed 6 bases and J 6 bases; nucleotides not matched to a gene: 6. The CDR3 consists of 14 residues. In germline, CDR1 is SGHTA, CDR2 FQGNSA. DNA for the CDR3: TGTGCCAGCAGGTTACAGGGGGGGTATGAAAAACTGTTTTTT. It is translated as CASRLQGGYEKLFF.

As for this clonotype: A much larger clone differs by one base, so this may be a read error. CDR3 sequence reads: CASRRYNEQFF. The CDR3 nucleotides read TGTGCCAGCAGGAGGTACAATGAGCAGTTCTTC. The chain uses TRBV3-1 and TRBJ2-1; D ambiguous. The CDR3 extends over 11 amino acids. Germline loops: CDR1 LGHDT, CDR2 YNNKEL (reference sequence). V shed 6 bases and J shed 4 bases, with 4 bases lying between them.

This clonotype has a handful of counts. The J gene is TRBJ2-7, the V gene TRBV24-1, with D unclear. Germline V lookup: CDR1 KGHDR, CDR2 SFDVKD. The CDR3 consists of 15 residues. V was trimmed by 3 bases and J by 3 bases, leaving 14 bases between them. The CDR3 bases are TGTGCCACCAGTGATCCCCGGCGCAAGAACTACGAGCAGTACTTC. This gives the protein CATSDPRRKNYEQYF.

The chain recombines TRBV19 with TRBJ1-5, with 9 bases identical to TRBD1. V was pared by 4 bases and J by 7 bases, with 11 bases of the junction left unmatched. The CDR3 has 16 amino acids. CDR1 is LNHDA and CDR2 is SQIVND in the germline V gene (reference sequence). Written as DNA, the CDR3 is TGTGCCAGTAGTACTCAGTCCCACAGGGGGCTACAGCCCCAGCATTTT. Its protein is CASSTQSHRGLQPQHF.

V gene TRBV6-6 combines with J gene TRBJ1-5; 8 nucleotides line up with TRBD1. Germline assignment: CDR1 MNHNY and CDR2 SVGAGI (reference sequence). This CDR3 comprises 13 residues. Trimming removed 7 bases from V and 6 bases from J; junction bases left unmatched: 5. CDR3: CASTQGALQPQHF. Written as DNA, the CDR3 is TGTGCCAGCACCCAGGGGGCCCTTCAGCCCCAGCATTTT.

Only a few counts were recorded for this clonotype. V and J are TRBV5-1 and TRBJ1-4, with no clear D. The V end was cut by 2 bases, the J end by 0 bases, with 14 bases between. Per the germline V gene, CDR1 is SGHRS and CDR2 is YFSETQ. This CDR3 region has 17 residues. DNA for the CDR3: TGCGCCAGCAGCTTCTCGTCGGCAATATCAACTAATGAAAAACTGTTTTTT. Residues: CASSFSSAISTNEKLFF.